This T cell receptor beta chain appears in the sequencing data of a study of blood T cell repertoires in COVID-19. Turning to the study itself: Nucleic acid was either cDNA or gDNA, and it came from T cells, B-cell-depleted T cells, or PBMCs.

Donors of Cohort 3 who recovered were those that had two negative PCRs, clearance, or symptom resolution. This CDR3 comprises 16 residues. CDR1 and CDR2 from the germline V gene are SGHTA and FQGTGA. V lost 1 base to trimming and J lost 4 bases; unmatched junction nucleotides: 4. Authors' analysis steps: Reference gene primer amplification yielded estimated nucleated cell counts. The data were produced by immunoSEQ multiplex PCR, yet TCRdb's version contains in-frame clones alone and is incomplete. V and J calls and clone size are those listed in that table; D and trimming were worked out from the DNA. The profile shows some 350,000 clones, approximately 88% of them singletons.

Sequencing was carried out using PBMCs or T cells enriched from blood (not recorded which). The receptor's source is a man under 40 who had recovered from COVID-19. The chain recombines TRBV7-3 with TRBJ2-1, with TRBD2 identical over 10 bases. The CDR3 reads CASSLNLAGVYNEQFF. The CDR3 nucleotides read TGTGCCAGCAGCTTAAACCTAGCGGGGGTATACAATGAGCAGTTCTTC.